This record looks at one T cell receptor beta chain sequence and its context. Its antigen is currently unknown. This sample was taken from a study of shared clonotypes between healthy human individuals. Study results and caveats: Estimated clonotype richness was generally higher in naive than memory subsets.

Trimming removed 3 bases from V and 1 base from J; junction bases left unmatched: 5. CDR1 MNHNS and CDR2 SASEGT come from the germline V gene. The CDR3 is 15 residues long. Sorted-subset replicate PCRs used 150 to 250 ng of genomic DNA. This amount corresponded to 30,000 to 35,000 T cell genomes. Only in-frame clones appear in the TCRdb table, and some are missing; sequencing was by immunoSEQ multiplex PCR. The sample has 2 million to 2.5 million clones; nearly 97% are singletons. CD4+ cell separation produced CD45RA+ naive and CD45RA-negative memory subsets. The specimen was naive CD4+ T cells sorted from blood. As to subset: CD45RA+ positively selected. This chain links TRBV6-1 with TRBJ2-5, with TRBD1 matching 7 bases. The clonotype originates from a man between 18 and 29 years old in good health. In DNA, the CDR3 is TGTGCCAGCAGTGAGCAGACAGGGTTCCAAGAGACCCAGTACTTC. Translated, it gives CASSEQTGFQETQYF.